This T cell receptor (beta chain) was obtained from a study of blood T cells in healthy people across ages. Study-level findings and limits: Estimates of total diversity, which came from one million sequenced T cells, were considered to be underestimates. Naive CD4+ cell counts and diversity both ran higher in long-lived than in aged donors.

Concerning this clonotype itself: What it binds is unknown.

Alongside a J-beta primer mix, a sample-barcoded 5' primer served in a second PCR lasting roughly 6 to 11 cycles. TCRdb called the 5' RACE reads again in MiXCR, with one record for every CDR3 protein. The table has some 1.4 million distinct CDR3 sequences, about 43% seen once. Peripheral blood from each donor was collected in a volume of 9.5 to 10 milliliters. The V gene lost 8 bases and the J gene lost 7 bases, with 18 bases spanning the gap. Germline-derived CDR1 and CDR2 are SNHLY and FYNNEI. The CDR3 sequence is 13 residues long. The chain uses TRBV2 and TRBJ2-7; D is possibly TRBD1 or TRBD2 (6 bases each). The source material was blood. The receptor comes from a woman under 30 in good health. The CDR3 sequence is CASRGQGNNEQYF. As DNA, the CDR3 is TGTGCCAGCCGGGGGCAGGGGAACAATGAGCAGTACTTC.